A selection of T cell receptor beta chains follows, all from one sample in a study of metastatic and nonmetastatic thyroid tumors. TCRdb re-called clones from the PCR reads using MiXCR. The table shows almost 85,000 clones, with 9.5% to 15% occurring only once. Sequenced sample: tumor tissue. All receptors derive from a female donor with papillary thyroid cancer or a benign thyroid nodule (not recorded which). Some clones in this sample may be carry-over from other donors' samples. Both conserved end residues are part of each CDR3. The D gene is left open where the match is weak. A clone size is listed for some rows: how often the clone was seen (once, few, many), or a class if it is expanded.

D: .
V: TRBV30
J: TRBJ1-4
size: many
DNA: TGTGCCTGGAGTCCGGGTGAAAAACTGTTTTTT
CDR3: CAWSPGEKLFF

D: TRBD2
V: TRBV6-2/TRBV6-3
J: TRBJ2-3
size: .
DNA: TGTGCCAGCTTCGTCCAGAGAGGCGGGAGGGCCGTAACCACAGATACGCAGTATTTT
CDR3: CASFVQRGGRAVTTDTQYF

D: .
V: TRBV28
J: TRBJ2-1
size: many
DNA: TGTGCCAGCACCCGGGGCTCCTACAATGAGCAGTTCTTC
CDR3: CASTRGSYNEQFF

D: TRBD2
V: TRBV5-4
J: TRBJ2-5
size: .
DNA: TGTGCCAGCAGCACGCAAACTACGGGGGGGACCCAGTACTTC
CDR3: CASSTQTTGGTQYF

D: .
V: TRBV9
J: TRBJ2-7
size: .
DNA: TGTGCCAGCAGAGAAAGAGGCACCTACGAGCAGTACTTC
CDR3: CASRERGTYEQYF

D: .
V: TRBV6-1
J: TRBJ1-5
size: many
DNA: TGTGCCAGCAGGGCCACCATTTATCAGCCCCAGCATTTT
CDR3: CASRATIYQPQHF

D: TRBD2
V: TRBV6-1
J: TRBJ2-7
size: few
DNA: TGTGCCAGCAGTGAACGGGCTAGCGGTAACACCCCCTACGAGCAGTGCTTC
CDR3: CASSERASGNTPYEQCF

D: .
V: TRBV5-8
J: TRBJ1-6
size: many
DNA: TGTGCCAGCAGCCCTATCTTACCAGGTCAAAATTCACCCCTCCACTTT
CDR3: CASSPILPGQNSPLHF

D: TRBD1
V: TRBV6-1
J: TRBJ1-5
size: many
DNA: TGTGCCAGCACCCCGGGACAGGGGAATCAGCCCCAGCATTTT
CDR3: CASTPGQGNQPQHF

D: TRBD2
V: TRBV2
J: TRBJ2-7
size: .
DNA: TGTGCCAGCAGTGAAATTATGTCGGGACTAGCGGTACAGTACTTC
CDR3: CASSEIMSGLAVQYF

D: TRBD1
V: TRBV5-8
J: TRBJ2-7
size: many
DNA: TGTGCCAGCAGGGGGACAGGGAGAGGCTACGAGCAGTACTTC
CDR3: CASRGTGRGYEQYF

D: .
V: TRBV20-1
J: TRBJ1-5
size: many
DNA: TGCAGTGCTTCGGACAGCAATCAGCCCCAGCATTTT
CDR3: CSASDSNQPQHF

D: TRBD1
V: TRBV20-1
J: TRBJ1-1
size: many
DNA: TGCAGTGCTAGGAGGGACAGAGCGACTGAAGCTTTCTTT
CDR3: CSARRDRATEAFF

D: .
V: TRBV11-1
J: TRBJ2-2
size: .
DNA: TGTGCCAACAGCCAGGCTAACGCCGGGGAGCTGTTTTTT
CDR3: CANSQANAGELFF

D: .
V: TRBV19
J: TRBJ2-5
size: many
DNA: TGTGCCAGTAGTTCCGGGGAGACCCAGTACTTC
CDR3: CASSSGETQYF

D: TRBD1
V: TRBV29-1
J: TRBJ1-2
size: many
DNA: TGCAGCGTTGGTCCCGGGACAGCTAACTATGGCTACACCTTC
CDR3: CSVGPGTANYGYTF

D: .
V: TRBV4-1
J: TRBJ2-1
size: many
DNA: TGCGCCAGCAGCCACGGCGTGAGCGGAGGGGTCGATGAGCAGTTCTTC
CDR3: CASSHGVSGGVDEQFF

D: .
V: TRBV11-3
J: TRBJ1-2
size: many
DNA: TGTGCCAGCAGCTCCTCGACCGGATACTATGGCTACACCTTC
CDR3: CASSSSTGYYGYTF

D: TRBD1
V: TRBV20-1
J: TRBJ1-1
size: many
DNA: TGCAGTGCTAGCGGCAGGGGGCTTCGGACTGAAGCTTTCTTT
CDR3: CSASGRGLRTEAFF

D: .
V: TRBV25-1
J: TRBJ2-1
size: .
DNA: TGTGCCAGCAGAGAATCAGGGGTCAATGAGCAGTTCTTC
CDR3: CASRESGVNEQFF

D: TRBD2
V: TRBV6-1
J: TRBJ2-7
size: many
DNA: TGTGCCAGCAGTGAACGGGCTAGCGGGAACACCCCCTACGAGCAGTACTTC
CDR3: CASSERASGNTPYEQYF

D: .
V: TRBV7-2
J: TRBJ1-2
size: .
DNA: TGTGCCAGCAGCCCGCTGACAGGTAACTATGGCCACACCTTC
CDR3: CASSPLTGNYGHTF

D: TRBD2
V: TRBV5-4
J: TRBJ2-3
size: .
DNA: TGTGCCAGCAGCTCGTTACTAGCGGGAGCGGGAGATACTCGGTATTTT
CDR3: CASSSLLAGAGDTRYF

D: .
V: TRBV5-1
J: TRBJ2-7
size: many
DNA: TGCGCCAGCAGCTTGGGAGGAGGCCTCTTAGGTGGCGAGCAGTACTTC
CDR3: CASSLGGGLLGGEQYF

D: .
V: TRBV2
J: TRBJ1-2
size: many
DNA: TGTGCCAGCAGTGGGGGGGCTGTTGGCTACACCTTC
CDR3: CASSGGAVGYTF

D: .
V: TRBV20-1
J: TRBJ2-1
size: many
DNA: TGCAGTGCTAGGGAGGGGACCTCCTACAATGAGCAGTTCTTC
CDR3: CSAREGTSYNEQFF

D: .
V: TRBV30
J: TRBJ1-1
size: many
DNA: TGTGCCTGGAGTGGCCGAGGGGGGTTTGAAGCTTTCTTT
CDR3: CAWSGRGGFEAFF